This T cell receptor (beta chain) was documented in a study of patients and donors after allogeneic stem cell transplantation. V shed 5 bases and J 6 bases; nucleotides not matched to a gene: 11. The CDR3 is 15 amino acids. Germline V gene lookup returns CDR1 DFQATT and CDR2 SNEGSKA (reference sequence). TCRdb itself ran the RT-PCR reads through MiXCR, one entry per CDR3 protein. The sample carries about 960,000 distinct CDR3 sequences, about a sixth recorded once. Sequencing was done on a sample of blood, either unsorted or a sorted T cell fraction (not recorded which). The source of this sequence is a human donor who was either an allogeneic HSCT recipient or a stem cell or donor lymphocyte infusion donor (not recorded which). It is not recorded whose cells these are; they may come from a transplant donor. The chain employs TRBV20-1 and TRBJ1-5; 9 bases agree with TRBD1. The CDR3 loop reads CSAAGTGLLGQPQHF. The CDR3 region has the DNA TGCAGTGCTGCCGGGACAGGGTTATTAGGTCAGCCCCAGCATTTT.